Presented here are 2 T cell receptor beta chains from one specimen sequenced in a study of blood T cell repertoires in COVID-19. Data came from immunoSEQ multiplex PCR; TCRdb stores just in-frame clones and leaves some out. The repertoire holds some 250,000 clones, with approximately 81% as singletons. The sequenced sample was peripheral blood. These receptors were collected from a woman aged 55-75 years with active or convalescent COVID-19.

The V and J genes are TRBV7-9 and TRBJ2-1; 9 bases are a match to TRBD1. Trimming at V came to 6 bases and at J to 5 bases, leaving 11 bases not matched to a gene. The CDR3 loop spans 16 amino acids. The germline V gene encodes CDR1 SEHNR and CDR2 FQNEAQ (reference sequence). This CDR3 is CASSLSPGQGDNEQFF. The CDR3 DNA sequence: TGTGCCAGCAGTTTAAGTCCGGGACAGGGTGACAATGAGCAGTTCTTC.

The chain links TRBV5-1 to TRBJ1-2, with 10 bases matching TRBD1. The CDR3 length is 13 residues. V lost 7 bases and J lost 6; bases outside the gene matches: 6. Germline CDR1 SGHRS, CDR2 YFSETQ. CDR3 protein: CASGGTGDHGYTF. CDR3 DNA sequence: TGCGCCAGCGGAGGGACAGGGGACCATGGCTACACCTTC.